The 29 T cell receptor beta chains listed next were all sequenced from one sample in a study of regulatory T cells in long-lasting Graves disease (dated by TCRdb to about 2021). The library came from multiplex PCR. Instrument used: Illumina HiSeq 4000. iRepertoire HTBI primers and Arm-PCR amplification of CDR3 regions were used to construct TCR beta libraries. Using fastp at Q25 and MiXCR, TCRdb reprocessed the public reads and kept productive beta chains. One record per CDR3 amino acid sequence lists the most common genes and DNA. This sample is represented by fewer than 350,000 distinct CDR3 sequences; 18% of them were singletons. The top ten hold about two fifths of the sample. In light of the paper, this sample's time point label describes: newly diagnosed GD, antithyroid drugs for less than 3 months. RNA was extracted from PBMCs in TRIzol for both TCR sequencing and RNA sequencing. The source was peripheral blood mononuclear cells (PBMCs), collected at new diagnosis, from a patient treated with antithyroid drugs. These TCRs come from a female donor with Graves disease.

The V call is TRBV6-1, the J call TRBJ1-2; 7 positions agree with TRBD1. Germline lookup yields CDR1 MNHNS and CDR2 SASEGT. The CDR3 loop spans 14 amino acids. The J segment lost 5 bases and the V segment lost 6 bases, leaving 9 bases of the junction unmatched. The CDR3 spells CASRKQGISYGYTF. The CDR3, as DNA: TGTGCCAGCAGAAAACAGGGGATCTCGTATGGCTACACCTTC.

The chain is built from TRBV20-1 and TRBJ2-1; D is uncertain. Germline V lookup: CDR1 DFQATT, CDR2 SNEGSKA (reference sequence). Between the trimmed V and J ends, which lost 5 bases and 11 bases, there was a span of 13 bases. This CDR3 has 11 amino acids. CDR3 sequence (DNA): TGCAGTGCTTCGAACCGGGCTCAGCAGTTCTTC. It specifies CSASNRAQQFF.

Many counts were recorded for this clonotype. The gene calls are TRBV27 and TRBJ2-3; 9 positions agree with TRBD2. The CDR3 length is 15 residues. Germline CDR1 is MNHEY and CDR2 is SMNVEV (reference sequence). The V gene end was trimmed by 8 bases and the J gene end by 4 bases; junction bases not matched to a gene: 10. CDR3 nucleotide sequence: TGTGCCAGCCGGACTAGCGCCGGGTTTCCAGATACGCAGTATTTT. Amino acid sequence: CASRTSAGFPDTQYF.

This clonotype was recorded many times. This chain links TRBV3-1 with TRBJ1-2, with 7 nucleotides matching TRBD1. Trimming took 4 bases from V and 4 from J; bases not matched to a gene: 9. The CDR3 is made up of 15 amino acids. Germline loops: CDR1 LGHDT, CDR2 YNNKEL (reference sequence). The CDR3 sequence: CASSPLEAGGYGYTF. The DNA of the CDR3 is TGTGCCAGCAGCCCCCTTGAGGCAGGGGGCTATGGCTACACCTTC.

This clonotype was observed at least ten times. The chain carries TRBV7-9 and TRBJ2-3; 11 nucleotides agree with TRBD2. Germline V lookup: CDR1 SEHNR, CDR2 FQNEAQ (reference sequence). Trimming took 5 bases from V and 4 from J; bases not matched to a gene: 5. The CDR3 spans 15 residues. Here the CDR3 reads CASSQGTSGADTQYF. The CDR3 DNA follows: TGTGCCAGCAGCCAAGGGACTAGCGGAGCAGATACGCAGTATTTT.

This clonotype turned up a few times. This chain connects TRBV20-1 to TRBJ2-7; TRBD2 matches 8 bases. The V and J ends lost 1 base and 5 bases, in that order; junction bases with no gene match: 4. The CDR3 has 13 amino acids. Germline assignment: CDR1 DFQATT and CDR2 SNEGSKA (reference sequence). DNA for the CDR3: TGCAGTGCTAGAGTAGCGGGAATCCACGAGCAGTACTTC. This translates into CSARVAGIHEQYF.

This clonotype has a count of ten or more. The rearrangement joins TRBV2 to TRBJ1-6; D remains unclear. Trimming cost V 9 bases and J 0 bases, with 6 bases left between them. The germline V gene encodes CDR1 SNHLY and CDR2 FYNNEI. This CDR3 has 13 residues. The CDR3: CASRSSYNSPLHF. CDR3 nucleotides: TGTGCCAGTCGGAGCTCCTATAATTCACCCCTCCACTTT.

This clonotype was counted ten times or more. The chain uses TRBV30 and TRBJ1-2; D is unresolved. CDR3 size: 15 residues. Germline CDR1 is GTSNPN and CDR2 is SVGIG (reference sequence). V was cut by 3 bases and J by 5 bases, with 19 bases left in between. The CDR3 DNA reads TGTGCCTGGAGCGCGGCCGGCGCAACGGGGTATGGCTACACCTTC. Protein sequence: CAWSAAGATGYGYTF.

This clonotype came up many times. V usage is TRBV12-3 or TRBV12-4 and J usage is TRBJ2-7, with 8 nucleotides matching TRBD2. This CDR3 comprises 15 residues. Trimming at V came to 6 bases and at J to 4 bases, leaving 11 bases not matched to a gene. CDR3 bases: TGTGCCAGCAGCCGGGGGGGGGCACAAGCTTACGAGCAGTACTTC. Amino acids: CASSRGGAQAYEQYF.

The J gene is TRBJ1-1, the V gene TRBV28; D unclear. Germline CDR1 reads MDHEN; CDR2 reads SYDVKM. Trimming pared 5 bases from V and 4 bases from J, leaving 14 bases between. This CDR3 spans 14 amino acids. CDR3 region: CASSGRFLGTEAFF. DNA for the CDR3: TGTGCCAGCAGTGGGAGGTTTTTGGGCACTGAAGCTTTCTTT.

This clonotype was picked up many times. The J gene is TRBJ2-7, the V gene TRBV6-5; D ambiguous. The CDR3 extends over 13 amino acids. From germline, CDR1 is MNHEY and CDR2 SVGAGI. The V end was cut by 2 bases, the J end by 4 bases, with 9 bases between. The CDR3 spells CASSYGWEYEQYF. In DNA form, the CDR3 reads TGTGCCAGCAGTTACGGGTGGGAATACGAGCAGTACTTC.

This clonotype was observed many times. The genes are TRBV24-1 and TRBJ1-5, with TRBD1 matching 7 bases. CDR3 length: 16 amino acids. Unmatched junction bases numbered 6, after V lost 1 base and J lost 4 bases. Germline V CDR1 and CDR2: KGHDR, SFDVKD. The CDR3 DNA sequence: TGTGCCACCAGTGATTTAGGGACAGAAAAAAATCAGCCCCAGCATTTT. Its translation: CATSDLGTEKNQPQHF.

In its sample, this clonotype was seen a few times. The gene calls are TRBV18 and TRBJ2-7, with D hard to call. Trimming left V 0 bases short and J 4 bases short, with 10 bases between. In germline, CDR1 is KGHSH, CDR2 LQKENI. The CDR3 length is 14 residues. CDR3 amino acids: CASSPPSPRYEQYF. CDR3 in DNA: TGTGCCAGCTCACCACCGAGCCCCAGGTACGAGCAGTACTTC.

The sample holds many counts of this clonotype. In DNA form, the CDR3 reads TGTGCCAGCAGTACCGTGGGACTAGCGGACTCCTACGAGCAGTACTTC. It is translated as CASSTVGLADSYEQYF. The chain has TRBV2 and TRBJ2-7; 11 positions agree with TRBD2. CDR1 and CDR2 from the germline V gene are SNHLY and FYNNEI. V gave up 5 bases and J gave up 0 bases; unmatched junction bases: 6. The length of the CDR3 is 16 residues.

This clonotype was recorded at least ten times. V is TRBV6-5 and J is TRBJ2-1, with a weak D call TRBD2 (6 bases). Trimming pared 2 bases from V and 10 bases from J, leaving 24 bases between. Germline lookup yields CDR1 MNHEY and CDR2 SVGAGI. This CDR3 has 17 amino acids. Here the CDR3 DNA reads TGTGCCAGCAGTTACCTCAAGGCGGGACCCATGGAGGAAGAGCAGTTCTTC. Its translation: CASSYLKAGPMEEEQFF.

This clonotype was seen a single time. The chain has TRBV20-1 and TRBJ1-4, with D maybe TRBD1 (6 bases). Germline CDR1 is DFQATT and CDR2 is SNEGSKA (reference sequence). The V end lost 1 base, the J end lost 8 bases, and 8 bases lay between the germline ends. The CDR3 is made up of 12 amino acids. Written as DNA, the CDR3 is TGCAGTGCTAGAGTCACAGGGGAAAAACTGTTTTTT. This translates into CSARVTGEKLFF.

In its sample, this clonotype was seen many times. This chain connects TRBV12-3 or TRBV12-4 to TRBJ2-7; 9 bases are a match to TRBD2. The CDR3 consists of 19 residues. J was trimmed by 6 bases and V by 6 bases; bases with no gene match: 24. The CDR3 sequence is CASSSRPPSGISKTGEQYF. CDR3 nucleotides: TGTGCCAGCAGCTCTCGTCCTCCTAGCGGGATTAGTAAGACGGGCGAGCAGTACTTC.

There are many counts of this clonotype. The genes are TRBV27 and TRBJ2-2; D gene ambiguous. Germline V gives CDR1 MNHEY, CDR2 SMNVEV (reference sequence). Trimming removed 4 bases from V and 5 bases from J, with 8 bases in between. This CDR3 has 13 residues. The CDR3 DNA sequence: TGTGCCAGCAGTTGGGTAGGGACCGGGGAGCTGTTTTTT. This gives the protein CASSWVGTGELFF.

V gene TRBV5-6 combines with J gene TRBJ2-3; TRBD2 might be the D (5 bases). V was shortened by 6 bases and J by 0 bases, with 17 bases between the two germline ends. Germline V gives CDR1 SGHDT, CDR2 YYEEEE. CDR3 size: 16 residues. The CDR3 region has the DNA TGTGCCAGCACGCTAGCAGCCCAGGCTAGCACAGATACGCAGTATTTT. Protein sequence: CASTLAAQASTDTQYF. Based on the CDR3 plus reference TRBV5-6 and TRBJ2-3, the full variable domain is DAGVTQSPTHLIKTRGQQVTLRCSPKSGHDTVSWYQQALGQGPQFIFQYYEEEERQRGNFPDRFSGHQFPNYSSELNVNALLLGDSALYLCASTLAAQASTDTQYFGPGTRLTVL.

This clonotype was seen ten or more times. The rearrangement links TRBV7-9 to TRBJ2-1, with D perhaps given as TRBD1 or TRBD2 (5 bases each). This CDR3 region has 14 residues. V was cut by 1 base and J by 8 bases, with 12 bases left in between. Germline CDR1 reads SEHNR; CDR2 reads FQNEAQ (reference sequence). This CDR3 reads CASSLVSEGYEQFF. The CDR3 coding sequence is TGTGCCAGCAGCTTAGTGTCCGAGGGGTATGAGCAGTTCTTC.

This clonotype was counted ten times or more. J is TRBJ1-1 and V is TRBV6-1; 8 bases line up with TRBD1. The CDR3 runs to 13 residues. Germline values: CDR1 MNHNS, CDR2 SASEGT. The junction had 4 bases not matched to a gene; V was cut back by 6 bases and J by 4 bases. CDR3 region: CASRATGATEAFF. The CDR3 DNA sequence: TGTGCCAGCAGGGCGACAGGGGCCACTGAAGCTTTCTTT.

This clonotype was observed a few times. The chain has TRBV29-1 and TRBJ2-1; 7 positions agree with TRBD2. The V gene's germline CDR1 is SQVTM and CDR2 ANQGSEA. V shed 7 bases and J 7 bases; nucleotides not matched to a gene: 4. This CDR3 contains 11 residues. The CDR3 protein is CSAPGGNEQFF. The CDR3 DNA reads as TGCAGCGCCCCCGGGGGGAATGAGCAGTTCTTC.

This clonotype has at least ten counts. The chain carries TRBV7-8 and TRBJ2-5; D remains ambiguous. Germline assignment: CDR1 SGHVS and CDR2 FQNEAQ. The CDR3 has 17 residues. Trimming took 0 bases from V and 1 from J, leaving 15 bases between them. The CDR3 DNA is TGTGCCAGCAGCTTAGCGAATCTACGGCAGGTCCAAGAGACCCAGTACTTC. Residues: CASSLANLRQVQETQYF. Full variable domain (rest looked up from reference TRBV7-8 and TRBJ2-5): GAGVSQSPRYKVAKRGQDVALRCDPISGHVSLFWYQQALGQGPEFLTYFQNEAQLDKSGLPSDRFFAERPEGSVSTLKIQRTQQEDSAVYLCASSLANLRQVQETQYFGPGTRLLVL.

The chain recombines TRBV7-8 with TRBJ1-1, with no clear D. The CDR3 sequence is 14 residues long. With 6 bases removed from V and 2 bases from J, the gap between germline ends came to 13 bases. CDR1 is SGHVS and CDR2 is FQNEAQ in the germline V gene. CDR3 sequence reads: CASSSPARNTEAFF. CDR3 nucleotides: TGTGCCAGCAGTTCTCCTGCGCGTAACACTGAAGCTTTCTTT.

This clonotype was detected many times. This sequence joins TRBV10-3 and TRBJ2-1, with TRBD2 matching 10 bases. Germline lookup yields CDR1 ENHRY and CDR2 SYGVKD. The CDR3 consists of 18 residues. Trimming at V came to 4 bases and at J to 0 bases, leaving 9 bases not matched to a gene. The CDR3 region is CAISGGIIAGGSYNEQFF. The CDR3 DNA reads TGTGCCATCAGTGGAGGGATCATAGCGGGAGGCTCCTACAATGAGCAGTTCTTC.

This clonotype appeared a few times. The CDR3 DNA reads TGTGCCAGCATACAGGGGGCGAGGGGTCAGCCCCAGCATTTT. This codes for CASIQGARGQPQHF. The J gene is TRBJ1-5, the V gene TRBV6-1, with 9 bases fitting TRBD1. The CDR3 runs 14 residues. Germline lookup yields CDR1 MNHNS and CDR2 SASEGT. J lost 6 bases, V lost 7 bases, and 7 bases had no gene match.

Of note for this clonotype: A single base is all that separates this from a far larger clone, so a read error is likely. This rearrangement joins TRBV24-1 to TRBJ2-1; tentatively, D is TRBD2 (5 bases). CDR3 length: 12 amino acids. CDR1 is KGHDR, CDR2 SFDVKD, per germline. The V end was cut by 5 bases, the J end by 10 bases, with 11 bases between. The CDR3 DNA is TGTGCCACCAGTGGCGGGTCATACGAGCAGTTCTTC. As protein: CATSGGSYEQFF.

This clonotype was observed a handful of times. Germline and junction disagree at one end, which may indicate a read error. This chain uses TRBV6-2 or TRBV6-3 with TRBJ2-7; D unresolved. CDR1 and CDR2 (germline): MNHEY, SVGEGT. The CDR3 runs to 16 residues. CDR3 nucleotides: TGTGCCAGCAGTACGGTCCTCACCCGAAGCTCCTACGAGCAGTGCTTC. Its translation: CASSTVLTRSSYEQCF.

Many counts were recorded for this clonotype. J is TRBJ2-5 and V is TRBV9, with a weak D call TRBD2 (7 bases). Trimming cost V 3 bases and J 4 bases, with 16 bases left between them. The CDR3 loop spans 15 amino acids. Per the germline V gene, CDR1 is SGDLS and CDR2 is YYNGEE. The CDR3 reads CASSAEGGGGETQYF. The CDR3 DNA reads TGTGCCAGCAGCGCCGAGGGGGGGGGAGGAGAGACCCAGTACTTC.